The sequence of this TCR beta chain was determined in a study of blood T cells in healthy people across ages. This clonotype has more than one count but fewer than ten. Its target is not known. Whole-study results and caveats: With unsorted PBMCs, a conclusive comparison of naive versus antigen-experienced cells was not possible.

About 9.6 milliliters of peripheral blood were drawn from each donor into EDTA-treated tubes. Next came a second PCR, run for about 6 to 12 cycles, which used a sample-barcoded 5' primer along with a J-beta primer mix. TCRdb recomputed calls from the 5' RACE reads with MiXCR, one row per CDR3 protein. The sample includes about 780,000 distinct CDR3 sequences, about half seen only once; the top ten take 15% to 20%. The CDR3 totals 18 residues. Germline CDR1 MDHEN, CDR2 SYDVKM. V lost 2 bases and J 1 base, leaving 20 bases between the germline ends. The TCR was taken from a man older than 75 in good health. Specimen: blood. The genes are TRBV28 and TRBJ1-2; a weak D match, TRBD1 (5 bases). CDR3 nucleotides: TGTGCCAGCAGTTTACGGGGTCCGAGGCAGGGTGGTAACTATGGCTACACCTTC. Its protein product is CASSLRGPRQGGNYGYTF.